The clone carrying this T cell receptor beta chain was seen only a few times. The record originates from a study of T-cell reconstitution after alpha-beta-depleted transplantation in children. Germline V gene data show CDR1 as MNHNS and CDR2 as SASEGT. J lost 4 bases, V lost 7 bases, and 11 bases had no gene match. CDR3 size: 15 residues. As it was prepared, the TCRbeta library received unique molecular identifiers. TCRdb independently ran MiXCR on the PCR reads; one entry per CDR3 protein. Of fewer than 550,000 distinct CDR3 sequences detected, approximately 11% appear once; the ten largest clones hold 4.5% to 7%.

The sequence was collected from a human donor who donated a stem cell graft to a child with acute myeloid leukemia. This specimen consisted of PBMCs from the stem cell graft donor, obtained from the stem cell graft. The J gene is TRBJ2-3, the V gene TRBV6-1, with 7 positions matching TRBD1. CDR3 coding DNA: TGTGCCAGCACCTACAGGGGCCTAGGGGCAGATACGCAGTATTTT. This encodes CASTYRGLGADTQYF.